The T cell receptor (beta chain) described here comes from a study of cytomegalovirus exposure and HLA in healthy donors. Study-level information: Earlier work reported approximately 110 million unique TCR beta sequences from about 180 million T cells. Findings of the study overall: One variant, a missense change in DCLRE1C, was linked in a later analysis to TCR beta V- and J-gene trimming. Researchers catalogued over 150 TCR beta chains as cytomegalovirus-associated.

The CDR3 consists of 17 residues. CDR1 is SGHRS and CDR2 is YFSETQ in the germline V gene. The V gene end was trimmed by 0 bases and the J gene end by 5 bases; junction bases not matched to a gene: 14. A multiplex PCR was run with 60 Vbeta primers and 13 Jbeta primers. TCRdb's copy holds only in-frame clones and misses some; the assay was immunoSEQ multiplex PCR. The sample shows under 200,000 clones, 78% of them seen only once. A remark on this clone: Its specificity is not known.

Specimen: PBMCs. The chain is built from TRBV5-1 and TRBJ2-7; 7 bases are a match to TRBD2. The sequence was collected from a woman in her thirties or forties in good health and CMV-seronegative. DNA for the CDR3: TGCGCCAGCAGCTTGGAATGGGCGAGGGAGGGTGGACACGAGCAGTACTTC. It specifies CASSLEWAREGGHEQYF.